The entry below gives a single T cell receptor (beta chain) sequence along with its context. No antigen is known for it. The data were obtained in a study of T cell responses to AZD1222 COVID-19 vaccine. Study results and caveats: Following two doses of AZD1222, Spike-specific TCR breadth and depth rose. Females made up more of the donors, who were largely white British, and clonal diversity may have come out too low. Of spike-specific TCRs, nearly half reportedly target regions left unmutated in variants. Baseline seropositivity characterized only a handful of AZD1222 recipients.

The repertoire was sequenced with immunoSEQ multiplex PCR; TCRdb's copy has only in-frame clones and lacks some. Of about 180,000 clones listed, over 75% are singletons. This CDR3 contains 18 residues. Germline CDR1 and CDR2: SGHVS and FNYEAQ. The trim removed 4 bases at V and 2 bases at J, leaving 13 bases unmatched. The material was peripheral blood, obtained on day 0 of AZD1222 vaccination. The TCR was taken from an adult in good health. The V and J genes are TRBV7-6 and TRBJ1-3; 8 bases fit TRBD1. In nucleotides, the CDR3 is TGTGCCAGCAGCTCCTACCCCGGACAGGGAAACCCTGGAAACACCATATATTTT. Translated, it gives CASSSYPGQGNPGNTIYF.